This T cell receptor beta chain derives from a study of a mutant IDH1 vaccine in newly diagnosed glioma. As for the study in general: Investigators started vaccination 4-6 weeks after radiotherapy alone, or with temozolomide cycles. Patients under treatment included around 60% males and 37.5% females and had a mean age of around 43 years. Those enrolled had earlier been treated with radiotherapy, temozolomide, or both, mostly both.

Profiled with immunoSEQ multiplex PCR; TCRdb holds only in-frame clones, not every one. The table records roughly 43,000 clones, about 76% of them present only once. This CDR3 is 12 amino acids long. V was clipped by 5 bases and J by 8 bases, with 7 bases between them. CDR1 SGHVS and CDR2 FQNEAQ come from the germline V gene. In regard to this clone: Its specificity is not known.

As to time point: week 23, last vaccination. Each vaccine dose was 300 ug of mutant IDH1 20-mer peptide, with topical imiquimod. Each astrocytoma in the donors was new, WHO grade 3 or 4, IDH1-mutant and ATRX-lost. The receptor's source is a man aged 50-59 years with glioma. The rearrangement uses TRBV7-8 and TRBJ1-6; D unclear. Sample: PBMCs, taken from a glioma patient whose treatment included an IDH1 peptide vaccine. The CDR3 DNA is TGTGCCAGCAGCCACAAGGATTCACCCCTCCACTTT. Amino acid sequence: CASSHKDSPLHF.